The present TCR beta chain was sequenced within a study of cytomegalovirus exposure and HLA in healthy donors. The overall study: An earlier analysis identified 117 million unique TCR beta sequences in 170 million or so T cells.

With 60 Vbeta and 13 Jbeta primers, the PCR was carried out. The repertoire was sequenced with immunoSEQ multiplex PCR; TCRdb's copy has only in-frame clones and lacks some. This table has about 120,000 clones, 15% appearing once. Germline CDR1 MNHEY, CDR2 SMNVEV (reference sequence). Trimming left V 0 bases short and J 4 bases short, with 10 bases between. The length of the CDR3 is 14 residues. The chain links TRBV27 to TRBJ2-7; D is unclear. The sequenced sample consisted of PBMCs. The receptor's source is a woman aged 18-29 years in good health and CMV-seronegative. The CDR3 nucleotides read TGTGCCAGCAGTTTATCGGGTAGCAGATACGAGCAGTACTTC. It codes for CASSLSGSRYEQYF.